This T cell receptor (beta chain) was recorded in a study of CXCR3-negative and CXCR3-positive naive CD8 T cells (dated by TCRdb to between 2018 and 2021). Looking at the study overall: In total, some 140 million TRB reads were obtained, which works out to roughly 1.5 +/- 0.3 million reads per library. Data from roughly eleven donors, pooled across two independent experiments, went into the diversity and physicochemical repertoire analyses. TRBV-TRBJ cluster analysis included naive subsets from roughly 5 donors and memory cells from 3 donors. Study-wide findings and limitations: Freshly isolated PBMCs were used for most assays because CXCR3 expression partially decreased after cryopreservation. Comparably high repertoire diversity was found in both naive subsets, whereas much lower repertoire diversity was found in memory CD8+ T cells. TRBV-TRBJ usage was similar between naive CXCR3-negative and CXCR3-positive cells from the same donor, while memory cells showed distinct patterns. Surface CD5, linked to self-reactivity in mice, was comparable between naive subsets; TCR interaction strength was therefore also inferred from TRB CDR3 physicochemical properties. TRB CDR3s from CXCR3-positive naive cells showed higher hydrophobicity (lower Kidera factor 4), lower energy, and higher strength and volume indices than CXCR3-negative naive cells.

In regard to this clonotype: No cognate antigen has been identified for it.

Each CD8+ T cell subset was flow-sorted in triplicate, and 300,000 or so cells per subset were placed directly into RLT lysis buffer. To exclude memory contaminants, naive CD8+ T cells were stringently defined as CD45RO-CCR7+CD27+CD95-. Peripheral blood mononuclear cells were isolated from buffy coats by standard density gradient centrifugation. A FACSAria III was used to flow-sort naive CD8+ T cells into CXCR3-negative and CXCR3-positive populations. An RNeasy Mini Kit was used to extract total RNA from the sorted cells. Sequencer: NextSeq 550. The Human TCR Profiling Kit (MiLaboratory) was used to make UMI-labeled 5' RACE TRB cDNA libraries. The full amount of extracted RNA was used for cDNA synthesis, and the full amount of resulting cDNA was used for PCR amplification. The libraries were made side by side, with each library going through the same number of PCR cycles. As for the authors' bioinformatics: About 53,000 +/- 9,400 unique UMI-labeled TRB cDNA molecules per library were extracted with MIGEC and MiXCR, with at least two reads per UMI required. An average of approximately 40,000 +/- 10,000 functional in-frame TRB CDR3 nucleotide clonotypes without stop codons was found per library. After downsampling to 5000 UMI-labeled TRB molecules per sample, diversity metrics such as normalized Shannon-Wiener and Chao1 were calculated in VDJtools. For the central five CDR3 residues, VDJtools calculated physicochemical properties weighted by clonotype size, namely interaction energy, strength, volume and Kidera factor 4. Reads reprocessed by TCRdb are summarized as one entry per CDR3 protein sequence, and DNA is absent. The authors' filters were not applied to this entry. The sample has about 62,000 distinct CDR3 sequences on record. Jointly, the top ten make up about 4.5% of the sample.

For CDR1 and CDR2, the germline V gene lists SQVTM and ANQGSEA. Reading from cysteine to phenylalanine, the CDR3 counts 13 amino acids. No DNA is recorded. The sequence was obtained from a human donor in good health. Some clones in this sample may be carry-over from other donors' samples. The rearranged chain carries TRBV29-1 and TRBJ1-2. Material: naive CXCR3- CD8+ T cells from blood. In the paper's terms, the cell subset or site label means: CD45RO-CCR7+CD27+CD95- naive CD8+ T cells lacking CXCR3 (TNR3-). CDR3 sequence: CSVSVGSLYGYTF.